This TCR beta chain was found in a study of PD-L1 blockade in urothelial cancer. Study information: Each participant's history included 0 to 3 prior chemotherapy regimens. Blood drawn 3 weeks (second dose) and 6 weeks after treatment start was analyzed. Counts from blood samples showed a median of around 150,000 T cells.

Germline V gene data show CDR1 as SEHNR and CDR2 as FQNEAQ (reference sequence). With 11 bases clipped from V and 2 bases from J, the junction kept 19 bases outside the gene matches. The CDR3 spans 17 residues. Regarding time point: peripheral blood 6 weeks after treatment start. Every patient provided from 1 to 8 samples, collected pretreatment and on-treatment. Using immunoSEQ multiplex PCR, the repertoire was profiled, and TCRdb retains in-frame clones only, with some absent. The sample has 15,000 to 20,000 clones; over 75% are singletons. The sample was PBMCs, taken around atezolizumab (anti-PD-L1) treatment. The clonotype was recovered from a middle-aged man with urothelial cancer. The chain couples TRBV7-9 to TRBJ2-7; 9 positions match TRBD1. This chain's CDR3 is CAQQTKSRDRDTYEQYF. The CDR3 DNA is TGTGCCCAGCAGACTAAATCCCGGGACAGGGATACCTACGAGCAGTACTTC.